This passage covers 7 T cell receptor beta chains from one sample sequenced in a study of blood T cell repertoires in COVID-19. The data were produced by immunoSEQ multiplex PCR, yet TCRdb's version contains in-frame clones alone and is incomplete. In the table there are about 150,000 clones, about 85% of which are singletons. The sample consisted of peripheral blood. These TCRs come from a man of 80 years or more with COVID-19, enrolled during active disease.

This chain uses TRBV7-9 with TRBJ1-3; possibly TRBD1 for D (6 bases). CDR1 and CDR2 (germline): SEHNR, FQNEAQ (reference sequence). Trimming shortened V by 5 bases and J by 2 bases, and 10 bases separated the two germline ends. The CDR3 spans 14 residues. Here the CDR3 reads CASSVTGTGNTIYF. The CDR3 region has the DNA TGTGCCAGCAGCGTTACAGGGACTGGAAACACCATATATTTT.

The V call is TRBV13, the J call TRBJ2-3; the match to TRBD2 covers 7 bases. The CDR3 totals 19 residues. The ends lost 2 bases at V and 3 bases at J; junction bases unmatched: 17. Per germline, CDR1 PRHDT and CDR2 FYEKMQ (reference sequence). The CDR3 sequence: CASSLSPSRTSGWTDTQYF. The DNA of the CDR3 is TGTGCCAGCAGCTTATCGCCCTCAAGGACTAGTGGTTGGACAGATACGCAGTATTTT.

The chain has TRBV27 and TRBJ2-5, with 8 bases matching TRBD2. J was trimmed by 6 bases and V by 3 bases; bases with no gene match: 9. The length of the CDR3 is 15 residues. Germline V lookup: CDR1 MNHEY, CDR2 SMNVEV (reference sequence). The chain's CDR3 is CASSFGAGGIKTQYF. In DNA form, the CDR3 reads TGTGCCAGCAGTTTCGGCGCGGGGGGAATAAAGACCCAGTACTTC.

With regard to this clone: Other DNA sequences in this specimen translate into the identical CDR3. The V gene is TRBV29-1, the J gene TRBJ2-5, with D maybe TRBD2 (5 bases). The CDR3 extends over 12 amino acids. Per the germline V gene, CDR1 is SQVTM and CDR2 is ANQGSEA. The V and J ends lost 6 bases and 0 bases respectively, with 8 bases between them. The CDR3 sequence: CSVVGDQETQYF. The CDR3 coding sequence is TGCAGCGTCGTCGGGGACCAAGAGACCCAGTACTTC.

The gene calls are TRBV7-9 and TRBJ2-1, with TRBD2 matching over 9 bases. CDR3 length equals 14 residues. V gave up 8 bases and J gave up 3 bases; unmatched junction bases: 5. CDR1 SEHNR and CDR2 FQNEAQ come from the germline V gene (reference sequence). CDR3 nucleotide sequence: TGTGCCAGCGTCCGACTAGCGGACTACAATGAGCAGTTCTTC. Protein product: CASVRLADYNEQFF.

The chain combines TRBV6-5 with TRBJ1-1, with 9 positions matching TRBD1. The germline gives CDR1 MNHEY, CDR2 SVGAGI. The CDR3 runs 16 residues. Trimming took 2 bases from V and 4 from J; bases not matched to a gene: 8. The CDR3 spells CASSYGPPGQGTEAFF. CDR3 coding DNA: TGTGCCAGCAGTTACGGACCCCCGGGACAGGGCACTGAAGCTTTCTTT.

The CDR3 sequence is CASSPRLAGGYNEQFF. The CDR3 nucleotides read TGTGCCAGCAGCCCGCGACTAGCGGGGGGGTACAATGAGCAGTTCTTC. This chain connects TRBV5-6 to TRBJ2-1, with 14 nucleotides matching TRBD2. With V trimmed by 4 bases and J by 4 bases, 4 bases remained unmatched. The CDR3 contains 16 residues. CDR1 is SGHDT and CDR2 is YYEEEE in the germline V gene.